The 13 T cell receptor beta chains below come from one sample, sequenced in a study of graft-versus-host responses after intestinal transplantation. Generated by immunoSEQ multiplex PCR, the TCRdb table keeps only in-frame clones and is missing some. The repertoire consists of fewer than 130,000 clones, with about 93% occurring once and the leading ten covering approximately 0.49%. Antigen specificity for these receptors is unknown. Source: unstimulated CD8+ T cells sorted from spleen or lymph node cells, taken before intestinal transplant. These receptors were collected from a human donor who received an intestinal transplant.

The rearrangement joins TRBV2 to TRBJ2-3; 7 positions match TRBD2. The CDR3 extends over 14 amino acids. Per the germline V gene, CDR1 is SNHLY and CDR2 is FYNNEI. V gave up 8 bases and J gave up 6 bases; unmatched junction bases: 11. CDR3 coding DNA: TGTGCCAGCGACGGGGGAGGGCCCTTTGATACGCAGTATTTT. Its translation: CASDGGGPFDTQYF. Variable domain in full (rest from reference TRBV2 and TRBJ2-3): EPEVTQTPSHQVTQMGQEVILRCVPISNHLYFYWYRQILGQKVEFLVSFYNNEISEKSEIFDDQFSVERPDGSNFTLKIRSTKLEDSAMYFCASDGGGPFDTQYFGPGTRLTVL.

The chain joins TRBV29-1 to TRBJ2-7; 8 bases map to TRBD2. The trim removed 5 bases at V and 3 bases at J, leaving 3 bases unmatched. Germline lookup yields CDR1 SQVTM and CDR2 ANQGSEA. The CDR3 length is 12 residues. The CDR3 protein is CSVTGGGYEQYF. DNA for the CDR3: TGCAGCGTTACCGGGGGGGGCTACGAGCAGTACTTC.

This rearrangement joins TRBV21-1 to TRBJ2-7. TRBV21-1 is assigned pseudogene status. There are 14 residues in the CDR3. The CDR3 reads CASSKEGGAYEQYF. In DNA form, the CDR3 reads TGTGCCAGCAGTAAGGAGGGGGGCGCCTACGAGCAGTACTTC.

Note on this clone: The germline gene is not matched at one end of the junction; a read error may be the cause. The J gene is TRBJ1-2, the V gene TRBV9; no reliable D call. This CDR3 is built from 17 residues. In germline, CDR1 is SGDLS, CDR2 YYNGEE. The CDR3 loop reads CASTLTDASGPNGPRSF. The DNA for the CDR3 is TGTGCCAGCACCCTGACGGACGCCTCTGGACCAAACGGGCCCCGTTCTTTC.

The V gene is TRBV27, the J gene TRBJ2-3; no clear D. The CDR3 consists of 12 residues. Trimming cost V 3 bases and J 4 bases, with 5 bases left between them. Germline V lookup: CDR1 MNHEY, CDR2 SMNVEV (reference sequence). Here the CDR3 reads CASSFGSDTQYF. The CDR3 DNA sequence: TGTGCCAGCAGTTTTGGTTCAGATACGCAGTATTTT.

The chain combines TRBV5-1 with TRBJ2-1, with 7 bases lining up with TRBD2. Germline assignment: CDR1 SGHRS and CDR2 YFSETQ. V was clipped by 1 base and J by 1 base; unmatched bases: 5. The CDR3 covers 16 residues. This CDR3 reads CASSLPSGPSYNEQFF. The CDR3 nucleotides read TGCGCCAGCAGCTTGCCTAGCGGTCCGTCCTACAATGAGCAGTTCTTC.

The V and J genes are TRBV7-2 and TRBJ1-1, with D maybe TRBD1 (6 bases). This CDR3 contains 14 residues. The V and J ends lost 5 bases and 1 base respectively, with 11 bases between them. Germline CDR1 reads SGHTA; CDR2 reads FQGNSA. The CDR3 loop reads CASSPHRENTEAFF. Here the CDR3 DNA reads TGTGCCAGCAGCCCCCACAGGGAGAACACTGAAGCTTTCTTT.

As DNA, the CDR3 is TGTGCCAGCATGGGGGGATGGGATCAGCCCCAGCATTTT. It encodes CASMGGWDQPQHF. The chain has TRBV27 and TRBJ1-5; weak D call: TRBD1 (5 bases). The germline gives CDR1 MNHEY, CDR2 SMNVEV (reference sequence). CDR3 length: 13 amino acids. Deletions cut 7 bases from V and 5 bases from J, with 12 bases between.

The chain employs TRBV18 and TRBJ1-1; tentative D call: TRBD1 (6 bases). The germline CDR1 and CDR2 sequences are KGHSH and LQKENI. V lost 3 bases and J lost 2, with 13 bases in between. The CDR3 sequence is 15 residues long. Here the CDR3 reads CASSPYRELNTEAFF. The CDR3 DNA reads as TGTGCCAGCTCACCTTACAGGGAACTCAACACTGAAGCTTTCTTT.

The rearrangement uses TRBV10-3 and TRBJ1-3; possibly TRBD1 for D (6 bases). V was pared by 6 bases and J by 3 bases, with 15 bases between. CDR1 ENHRY and CDR2 SYGVKD come from the germline V gene. This CDR3 spans 15 amino acids. The CDR3 sequence is CAISDNGDNGNTIYF. CDR3 DNA: TGTGCCATCAGCGATAACGGGGACAATGGAAACACCATATATTTT.

The rearrangement links TRBV6-5 to TRBJ1-1, with 9 bases matching TRBD1. CDR1 is MNHEY and CDR2 is SVGAGI in the germline V gene. The CDR3 loop spans 15 amino acids. Trimming cost V 5 bases and J 5 bases; bases outside gene matches: 9. The CDR3 spells CASSGQGRLGTEAFF. Written as DNA, the CDR3 is TGTGCCAGCAGTGGACAGGGGCGATTGGGAACTGAAGCTTTCTTT.

This sequence joins TRBV9 and TRBJ2-1, with D perhaps TRBD1 (5 bases). Trimming shortened V by 0 bases and J by 6 bases, and 10 bases separated the two germline ends. CDR3 length: 14 residues. Germline V gene lookup returns CDR1 SGDLS and CDR2 YYNGEE. The CDR3 bases are TGTGCCAGCAGCGTAGTAGGCCAGGGCAATGAGCAGTTCTTC. Translation: CASSVVGQGNEQFF.

The chain recombines TRBV10-1 with TRBJ2-7; TRBD2 matches 7 bases. This CDR3 has 15 residues. Germline trimming cut 3 bases from V and 2 bases from J; bases unmatched to any gene: 7. Per germline, CDR1 WNHNN and CDR2 SYGVQD (reference sequence). This CDR3 reads CASSDGLAAPYEQYF. CDR3 DNA: TGCGCCAGCAGTGATGGGCTAGCGGCCCCCTACGAGCAGTACTTC.